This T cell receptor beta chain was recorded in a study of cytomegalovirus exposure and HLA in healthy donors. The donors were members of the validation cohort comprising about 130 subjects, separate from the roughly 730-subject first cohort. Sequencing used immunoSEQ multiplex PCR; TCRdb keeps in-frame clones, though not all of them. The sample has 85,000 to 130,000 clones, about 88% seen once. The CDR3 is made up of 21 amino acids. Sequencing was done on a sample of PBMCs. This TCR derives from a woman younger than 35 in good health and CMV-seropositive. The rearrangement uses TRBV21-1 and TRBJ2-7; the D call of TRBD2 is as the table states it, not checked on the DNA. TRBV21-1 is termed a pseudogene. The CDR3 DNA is TGTGCCAGCAGCAAACCCGACTCTAGCGGGGCCTGCAAATATTTCTCCTACGAGCAGTACTTC. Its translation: CASSKPDSSGACKYFSYEQYF.